This T cell receptor beta chain was sequenced for a study of T-cell reconstitution after alpha-beta-depleted transplantation in children. Study results and caveats: T-cell counts and diversity were attributed mostly to newly produced T cells one year after transplant.

This clonotype was seen many times. Its cognate antigen is unknown. TCRbeta library preparation incorporated unique molecular identifiers. TCRdb redid the calling of the PCR reads with MiXCR, one entry per CDR3 protein. The table has approximately 500,000 distinct CDR3 sequences, about 10% seen once. This CDR3 has 14 residues. Trimming took 0 bases from V and 5 from J, leaving 10 bases between them. In germline, CDR1 is SEHNR, CDR2 FQNEAQ (reference sequence). The gene calls are TRBV7-9 and TRBJ2-5; D not certain. The input for sequencing was PBMCs, taken before TCRalphabeta/CD19-depleted stem cell transplant. The clonotype comes from a child aged 2 to 10 with inherited bone marrow failure, due to receive a stem cell transplant. The CDR3 loop is CASSLAVPAETQYF. CDR3 in DNA: TGTGCCAGCAGCTTAGCGGTGCCAGCGGAGACCCAGTACTTC.